This entry lists 4 T cell receptor beta chains sequenced from one sample in a study of CD8 T cells in ankylosing spondylitis. Study-level points and caveats: Within ankylosing spondylitis blood, a TCR beta motif made up of under 10 highly homologous variants appeared to be characteristic.

Antigens of these TCRs are unknown. MiXCR, run by TCRdb on the 5' RACE reads, gives a single entry per CDR3 protein. The repertoire includes 470,000 or so distinct CDR3 sequences, roughly 27% of them detected once, and about 1% sits in the top ten. The specimen sequenced was blood, either unsorted or a sorted T cell fraction (not recorded which). The receptors were gathered from a male donor with ankylosing spondylitis.

This clonotype was counted many times. The chain recombines TRBV11-2 with TRBJ2-3, with D uncertain. V lost 0 bases and J 1 base, leaving 5 bases between the germline ends. Germline CDR1 and CDR2: SGHAT and FQNNGV. The CDR3 runs 14 residues. CDR3 sequence reads: CASSLDRGTDTQYF. The CDR3 DNA follows: TGTGCCAGCAGCTTAGATAGGGGCACAGATACGCAGTATTTT.

This clonotype was recorded a few times. The rearrangement joins TRBV7-8 to TRBJ2-2; TRBD1 matches at 9 bases. The CDR3 runs 17 residues. Looked up from germline, CDR1 is SGHVS and CDR2 is FQNEAQ. The J segment lost 0 bases and the V segment lost 7 bases, leaving 9 bases of the junction unmatched. The CDR3 sequence is CASTSTGGSTNTGELFF. The CDR3 bases are TGTGCCAGCACCTCGACAGGGGGTTCAACGAACACCGGGGAGCTGTTTTTT.

The CDR3 coding sequence is TGTGCCAGCAGTTTTTACAGGGGCACAGATACGCAGTATTTT. It encodes CASSFYRGTDTQYF. The chain has TRBV12-3 or TRBV12-4 and TRBJ2-3; D is perhaps TRBD1 (6 bases). Trimming removed 3 bases at V and 1 base at J, with 8 bases between. The CDR3 has 14 residues.

This clonotype was counted ten times or more. The V and J genes are TRBV5-1 and TRBJ2-7, with 10 bases identical to TRBD2. V shed 4 bases and J 2 bases; nucleotides not matched to a gene: 3. This CDR3 contains 14 residues. The germline V gene has CDR1 SGHRS and CDR2 YFSETQ. Written as DNA, the CDR3 is TGCGCCAGCAGCCCTAGCGGGAGTGCCTACGAGCAGTACGTC. Its translation: CASSPSGSAYEQYV.